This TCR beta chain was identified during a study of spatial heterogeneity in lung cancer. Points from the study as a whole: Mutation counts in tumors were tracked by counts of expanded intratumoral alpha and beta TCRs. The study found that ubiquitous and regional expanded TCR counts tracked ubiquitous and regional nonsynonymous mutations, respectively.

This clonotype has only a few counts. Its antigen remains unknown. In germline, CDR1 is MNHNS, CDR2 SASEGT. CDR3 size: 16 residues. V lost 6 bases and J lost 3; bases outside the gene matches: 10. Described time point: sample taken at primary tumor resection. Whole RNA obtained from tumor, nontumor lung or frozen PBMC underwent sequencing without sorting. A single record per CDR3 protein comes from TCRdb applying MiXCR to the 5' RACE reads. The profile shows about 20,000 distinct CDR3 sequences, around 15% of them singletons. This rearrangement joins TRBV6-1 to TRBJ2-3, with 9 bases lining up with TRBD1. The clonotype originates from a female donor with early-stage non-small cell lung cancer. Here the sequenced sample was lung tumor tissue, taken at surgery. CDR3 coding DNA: TGTGCCAGCAGCGCCGGGACAGGGCTTCTGACAGATACGCAGTATTTT. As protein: CASSAGTGLLTDTQYF.